This TCR beta chain was found in a study of blood T cells in healthy people across ages. In its sample, this clonotype was seen many times. CDR3 length: 15 residues. Trimming cost V 3 bases and J 3 bases; bases outside gene matches: 3. In terms of origin and age, donors were healthy Caucasian individuals from Russia aged roughly 6 to 90. It was about 10 milliliters of peripheral blood that were drawn from each donor. A second about 7 to 12 cycle PCR used barcoded and J-beta primers. TCRdb re-analysed the 5' RACE reads in MiXCR, keeping a single row per CDR3 protein. The sample holds hundreds of thousands of distinct CDR3 sequences, around 36% seen once.

V gene TRBV12-3 or TRBV12-4 combines with J gene TRBJ2-3; 10 nucleotides match TRBD1. This sequence was found in a man between 18 and 35 years old in good health. Sequencing input: blood. CDR3 loop: CASSFGTGETDTQYF. For the CDR3, the DNA is TGTGCCAGCAGTTTCGGGACAGGGGAGACAGATACGCAGTATTTT.